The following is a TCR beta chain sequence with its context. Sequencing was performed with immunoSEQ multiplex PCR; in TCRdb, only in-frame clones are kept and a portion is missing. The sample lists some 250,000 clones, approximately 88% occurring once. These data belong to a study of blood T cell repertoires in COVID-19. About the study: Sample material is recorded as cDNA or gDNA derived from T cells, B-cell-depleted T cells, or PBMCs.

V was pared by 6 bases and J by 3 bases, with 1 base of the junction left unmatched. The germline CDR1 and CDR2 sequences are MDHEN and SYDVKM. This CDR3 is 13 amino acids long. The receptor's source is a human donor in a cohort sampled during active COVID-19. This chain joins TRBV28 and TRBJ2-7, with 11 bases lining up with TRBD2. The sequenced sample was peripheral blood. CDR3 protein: CASRLAGGYEQYF. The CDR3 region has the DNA TGTGCCAGCAGGCTAGCGGGAGGCTACGAGCAGTACTTC. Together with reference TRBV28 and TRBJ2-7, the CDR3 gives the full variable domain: DVKVTQSSRYLVKRTGEKVFLECVQDMDHENMFWYRQDPGLGLRLIYFSYDVKMKEKGDIPEGYSVSREKKERFSLILESASTNQTSMYLCASRLAGGYEQYFGPGTRLTVT.